This is a list of T cell receptor beta chains from one sample in a study of cytomegalovirus exposure and HLA in healthy donors. The table came from immunoSEQ multiplex PCR; TCRdb's copy has only in-frame clones and leaves some out. This repertoire shows around 150,000 clones, over 50% found once; its top ten account for about 1.5%. Sequences were obtained from PBMCs. These receptors all stem from a human donor in good health. Each CDR3 is given with its conserved first and last residue. Fields, in order: J gene, V gene, clone size, CDR3 protein. Clone sizes are given selectively: once, few, many, or a class where the clone is expanded.

TRBJ1-2,TRBV29-1,NA,CSVALPTGPRVGGYTF
TRBJ2-1,TRBV12-5,NA,CASGPPGSGSYNEQFF
TRBJ1-5,TRBV27,NA,CASSLTMDLGTRPQHF
NA,TRBV5-1,NA,CASSVEGALYEQYF
TRBJ2-1,TRBV25-1,NA,CASGTVRLDNEQFF
TRBJ2-4,TRBV28,few,CASSFDLLDLGAKNIQYF
TRBJ2-6,TRBV19,NA,CASSAQGFSGANVLTF
TRBJ2-3,TRBV7-3,NA,CASSLVPSGLTDTQYF
TRBJ1-3,TRBV19,NA,CASMQGRSGNTIYF
TRBJ1-2,TRBV12-5,NA,CASGQAGQGFRGYTF
TRBJ2-7,TRBV5-8,NA,CASNSRPGTGVKVEQYF
TRBJ1-1,TRBV18,NA,CASSPGRDREAFF
TRBJ2-5,TRBV10-3,few,CAISEPDRGTETQYF
TRBJ2-7,TRBV5-3,NA,CARSITPGQSPLSYEQYF
TRBJ1-2,TRBV9,NA,CASSVGPGQGYYGYTF
TRBJ2-2,TRBV5-6,few,CASSLGDTAGTGELFF
TRBJ2-7,TRBV28,NA,CASSSSGTGAREQYF
TRBJ2-7,TRBV6-6,few,CASSRDSYEQYF
TRBJ2-5,TRBV6-5,NA,CASSPGGASRETQYF
TRBJ2-7,TRBV12-5,once,CASGPGVAGGYEQYF
TRBJ2-1,TRBV18,few,CASSPRTGTGDYEQFF
TRBJ1-1,TRBV19,NA,CASNSGTGSADTEAFF
TRBJ1-1,TRBV5-1,NA,CASSWGQGGTEAFF
TRBJ2-2,TRBV5-1,once,CASSPGTPQNWGELFF
TRBJ1-5,TRBV4-2,NA,CASSQDTLSNQPQHF
TRBJ1-6,TRBV9,NA,CASSVGNRGSNSPLHF
TRBJ2-7,TRBV9,few,CASSVGAGLSYEQYF
TRBJ2-5,TRBV20-1,NA,CSARAQETQYF
TRBJ2-2,TRBV4-2,NA,CASSQGMGLAGGSTGELFF
TRBJ2-5,TRBV15,NA,CATKQGAGRETETQYF
TRBJ2-7,TRBV9,few,CASSEGLAGAYEQYF
TRBJ2-7,TRBV4-2,NA,CASSLLAGEDHEQYF
TRBJ2-1,TRBV11-2,NA,CASSLDLLYNEQFF
TRBJ2-5,TRBV28,NA,CASRKTSTQETQYF
TRBJ2-7,TRBV9,NA,CASSVGTGNSASYEQYF
TRBJ2-7,TRBV11-2,NA,CASSLDLAYEQYF
TRBJ2-2,TRBV5-1,few,CASSYLGTSGTGELFF
TRBJ2-7,TRBV7-9,NA,CASSSPRLAGYEQYF
TRBJ2-7,TRBV27,NA,CASSRIGGAYEQYF
TRBJ1-1,TRBV5-4,NA,CASSLRGNTEAFF
TRBJ2-7,TRBV13,NA,CASSPTGSHNYEQYF
TRBJ2-7,TRBV6-6,NA,CASSYGGGLEQYF
TRBJ2-6,TRBV7-9,NA,CASSPLAGPGGGANVLTF
TRBJ2-6,TRBV5-1,once,CASSLSVSGANVLTF
TRBJ2-7,TRBV11-2,NA,CASSVGQGYEQYF
TRBJ2-1,TRBV18,NA,CASSVAGGTYNEQFF
TRBJ2-2,TRBV29-1,once,CSAPRYTGELFF
TRBJ2-1,TRBV5-1,few,CASSSASGYNEQFF
TRBJ1-2,TRBV27,NA,CASSLGTPTLYGYTF
NA,TRBV6-5,NA,CASSSGGRPADEQYF
TRBJ2-7,TRBV5-6,NA,CASSTGTRWYEQYF
TRBJ2-1,TRBV7-2,NA,CASSSWTSGAGSYNEQFF
TRBJ1-6,TRBV9,NA,CASSVAATGDNSPLHF
TRBJ1-4,TRBV27,NA,CATGEVGLGNEKLFF
TRBJ1-4,TRBV7-8,NA,CASSPQGPGEKLFF